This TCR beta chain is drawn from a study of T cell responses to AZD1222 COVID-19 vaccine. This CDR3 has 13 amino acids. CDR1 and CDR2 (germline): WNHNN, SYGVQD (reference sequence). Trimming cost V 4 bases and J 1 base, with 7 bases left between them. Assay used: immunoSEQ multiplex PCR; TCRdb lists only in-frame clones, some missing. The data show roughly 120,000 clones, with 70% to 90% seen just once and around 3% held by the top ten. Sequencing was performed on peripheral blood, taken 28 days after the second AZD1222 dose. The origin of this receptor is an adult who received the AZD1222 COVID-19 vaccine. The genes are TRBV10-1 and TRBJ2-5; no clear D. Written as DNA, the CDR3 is TGCGCCAGCAGTGTCGGAAGCCAAGAGACCCAGTACTTC. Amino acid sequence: CASSVGSQETQYF.